This T cell receptor beta chain was documented in a study of OX40 agonist ivuxolimab in advanced cancers. In the study overall: In this cohort, patients received ivuxolimab, an agonistic anti-OX40 (CD134) antibody.

Clones were sequenced by immunoSEQ multiplex PCR, and TCRdb holds only the in-frame ones, with some missing. The data show under 65,000 clones, approximately 90% seen once. V was cut by 2 bases and J by 5 bases, with 18 bases left in between. The CDR3 spans 16 residues. Germline-derived CDR1 and CDR2 are SGHTA and FQGNSA. The sample was CD4+ or CD8+ T cells sorted from blood, taken in a trial of the OX40 agonist ivuxolimab. The rearrangement links TRBV7-2 to TRBJ2-5, with D possibly being TRBD2 (6 bases). This receptor was identified in an adult with an advanced solid tumor such as melanoma, head and neck, liver or kidney cancer. The DNA of the CDR3 is TGTGCCAGCAGCTTAATCACAGGCCGGGGGTGGGAGACCCAGTACTTC. This codes for CASSLITGRGWETQYF.